What follows are 26 T cell receptor beta chains derived from one specimen sequenced in a study of blood T cell repertoires in COVID-19. The protocol was immunoSEQ multiplex PCR, while the TCRdb copy is restricted to in-frame clones and leaves out a portion. This table holds about 150,000 clones, 85% to 90% found once. Input material: peripheral blood. These receptors originate from a woman in her thirties or forties with acute or convalescent COVID-19.

This sequence joins TRBV3-1 (or the pseudogene TRBV3-2) and TRBJ2-3; TRBD2 matches at 10 bases. V shed 3 bases and J 3 bases; nucleotides not matched to a gene: 6. CDR1 and CDR2 (germline): LGHDT, YNNKEL (reference sequence). This CDR3 region has 16 residues. The CDR3 region is CASSQYASGGTDTQYF. The CDR3, as DNA: TGTGCCAGCAGCCAGTATGCTAGCGGGGGAACAGATACGCAGTATTTT.

This clone was seen a few times. The genes are TRBV5-1 and TRBJ2-3; tentatively, D is TRBD2 (5 bases). The V gene lost 7 bases and the J gene lost 0 bases, with 24 bases spanning the gap. Germline V gene sequence: CDR1 SGHRS, CDR2 YFSETQ. This CDR3 has 18 amino acids. In DNA, the CDR3 is TGCGCCAGCCGGACTGGTATATCCACCGATCCTAGCACAGATACGCAGTATTTT. Its translation: CASRTGISTDPSTDTQYF.

The chain links TRBV11-3 to TRBJ2-3, with 7 bases matching TRBD2. With 5 bases clipped from V and 4 bases from J, the junction kept 6 bases outside the gene matches. This CDR3 region has 14 residues. Per germline, CDR1 SGHNT and CDR2 YENEEA. The CDR3 loop is CASSRLAGPDTQYF. CDR3 in DNA: TGTGCCAGCAGCCGACTAGCCGGGCCAGATACGCAGTATTTT. Complete variable domain (other parts from reference TRBV11-3 and TRBJ2-3): EAGVVQSPRYKIIEKKQPVAFWCNPISGHNTLYWYLQNLGQGPELLIRYENEEAVDDSQLPKDRFSAERLKGVDSTLKIQPAELGDSAVYLCASSRLAGPDTQYFGPGTRLTVL.

This chain uses TRBV19 with TRBJ1-2, with TRBD1 identical over 7 bases. CDR3 length: 15 residues. Per the germline V gene, CDR1 is LNHDA and CDR2 is SQIVND (reference sequence). The V segment lost 7 bases and the J segment 4 bases; nucleotides outside the gene matches: 12. CDR3 nucleotide sequence: TGTGCCAGTACCCGCACCGGGACAGTAATCTATGGCTACACCTTC. Protein sequence: CASTRTGTVIYGYTF.

The chain links TRBV18 to TRBJ2-7; the match to TRBD1 covers 8 bases. Germline loops: CDR1 KGHSH, CDR2 LQKENI. J was trimmed by 0 bases and V by 3 bases; bases with no gene match: 7. The CDR3 consists of 16 residues. The CDR3 DNA reads as TGTGCCAGCTCACCCTCTCGGACAGGGAGCTCCTACGAGCAGTACTTC. This codes for CASSPSRTGSSYEQYF.

The chain is built from TRBV27 and TRBJ1-5; 9 bases map to TRBD1. After removal of 5 bases from V and 3 bases from J, the junction contained 8 bases not matched to a gene. CDR3 length: 16 amino acids. In germline, CDR1 is MNHEY, CDR2 SMNVEV (reference sequence). The CDR3 spells CASSSRTGGYNQPQHF. The CDR3 DNA reads as TGTGCCAGCAGTAGCCGAACAGGGGGCTACAATCAGCCCCAGCATTTT.

This clone was counted a single time. The chain couples TRBV5-3 to TRBJ1-5; a possible D gene is TRBD1 (6 bases). TRBV5-3 is an ORF, and what it does is uncertain. The CDR3 length is 15 residues. The germline V and J ends were trimmed by 1 base and 5 bases, with 13 bases remaining between them. The CDR3 loop is CARSLSHREYQPQHF. The DNA of the CDR3 is TGTGCCAGAAGCTTGTCCCACAGGGAGTATCAGCCCCAGCATTTT.

The gene calls are TRBV11-3 and TRBJ2-7; D gene ambiguous. Trimming removed 1 base at V and 0 bases at J, with 7 bases between. Germline V gene sequence: CDR1 SGHNT, CDR2 YENEEA. This CDR3 has 14 residues. CDR3 DNA: TGTGCCAGCAGCTTAGCTGCTAGCTCCTACGAGCAGTACTTC. Amino acid sequence: CASSLAASSYEQYF.

The rearrangement uses TRBV2 and TRBJ1-6; D is unclear. From germline, CDR1 is SNHLY and CDR2 FYNNEI. With 6 bases removed from V and 7 bases from J, the gap between germline ends came to 13 bases. The CDR3 extends over 14 amino acids. The CDR3 protein is CASRASGINSPLHF. In nucleotides, the CDR3 is TGTGCCAGCAGGGCGTCGGGGATCAATTCACCCCTCCACTTT.

This chain links TRBV5-4 with TRBJ2-4, with 8 bases lining up with TRBD1. With 4 bases clipped from V and 8 bases from J, the junction kept 8 bases outside the gene matches. The V gene's germline CDR1 is SGHNT and CDR2 YYREEE (reference sequence). This CDR3 has 14 amino acids. In DNA form, the CDR3 reads TGTGCCAGCAGCGTTAATACACAGGGGGACATTCAGTACTTC. Translating gives CASSVNTQGDIQYF.

The chain carries TRBV28 and TRBJ2-7; 10 nucleotides agree with TRBD1. Germline CDR1 and CDR2: MDHEN and SYDVKM. CDR3 length: 14 amino acids. J gave up 7 bases and V 6 bases, and 9 bases lay outside the gene matches. The CDR3 sequence is CASSLGDRGGEQYF. DNA of the CDR3: TGTGCCAGCAGCCTAGGGGACAGGGGAGGAGAGCAGTACTTC.

The chain has TRBV6-5 and TRBJ2-5, with TRBD2 identical over 7 bases. J was trimmed by 5 bases and V by 6 bases; bases with no gene match: 6. CDR3 length: 13 residues. CDR1 is MNHEY and CDR2 is SVGAGI in the germline V gene. The CDR3 coding sequence is TGTGCCAGCAGGAGACTAGCCCGGGAGACCCAGTACTTC. Amino acid sequence: CASRRLARETQYF.

The rearrangement joins TRBV21-1 to TRBJ2-2; the DNA was not compared with TRBD2, the D call given in the table. TRBV21-1 has pseudogene status. The CDR3 is made up of 19 amino acids. The CDR3 reads CASSKGTSGRGSDTGELFF. The CDR3 coding sequence is TGTGCCAGCAGCAAAGGTACTAGCGGGAGAGGGAGCGACACCGGGGAGCTGTTTTTT.

V is TRBV27 and J is TRBJ2-3, with D possibly matching TRBD2 (6 bases). Germline V lookup: CDR1 MNHEY, CDR2 SMNVEV (reference sequence). V lost 8 bases and J lost 7, with 16 bases in between. This CDR3 comprises 13 residues. In nucleotides, the CDR3 is TGTGCCAGCTGGGGACTCCTTTTTCATACGCAGTATTTT. Protein: CASWGLLFHTQYF.

The rearrangement joins TRBV5-8 to TRBJ2-1; D may be TRBD1 (6 bases). Germline V gene data show CDR1 as SGHTS and CDR2 as YDEGEE. The CDR3 is 16 residues long. V was cut by 2 bases and J by 6 bases, with 18 bases left in between. This chain's CDR3 is CASSFRGSRQGNEQFF. CDR3 DNA: TGTGCCAGCAGCTTCAGGGGTTCCCGGCAGGGCAATGAGCAGTTCTTC.

The chain links TRBV6-5 to TRBJ2-2; 9 bases map to TRBD1. The junction had 5 bases not matched to a gene; V was cut back by 5 bases and J by 4 bases. Germline V gene data show CDR1 as MNHEY and CDR2 as SVGAGI. This CDR3 comprises 15 residues. Here the CDR3 reads CASSPQTGGTGELFF. CDR3 coding DNA: TGTGCCAGCAGTCCTCAGACAGGGGGCACCGGGGAGCTGTTTTTT.

The chain links TRBV29-1 to TRBJ2-1, with D possibly matching TRBD1 (6 bases). The length of the CDR3 is 13 residues. Germline lookup yields CDR1 SQVTM and CDR2 ANQGSEA. The V and J ends lost 6 bases and 6 bases respectively, with 15 bases between them. The CDR3 DNA reads TGCAGCGTGGTCTGGGACAACTCCAATGAGCAGTTCTTC. It translates to CSVVWDNSNEQFF.

V usage is TRBV18 and J usage is TRBJ2-7, with a tentative D call TRBD1 (5 bases). V lost 2 bases to trimming and J lost 2 bases, with 16 bases between them. The CDR3 length is 16 residues. Germline V CDR1 and CDR2: KGHSH, LQKENI. CDR3 DNA sequence: TGTGCCAGCTCACCAGCGGTACAGGTAACCGCCTACGAGCAGTACTTC. Translating it yields CASSPAVQVTAYEQYF.

V and J are TRBV27 and TRBJ2-1; 9 bases match TRBD1. This CDR3 comprises 16 residues. Losses at the gene ends were 6 bases for V and 2 bases for J; bases not matched to a gene: 8. Germline CDR1 and CDR2: MNHEY and SMNVEV (reference sequence). Here the CDR3 reads CASRHETGGPYNEQFF. CDR3 nucleotides: TGTGCCAGCAGACACGAGACAGGGGGGCCCTACAATGAGCAGTTCTTC.

The chain is built from TRBV2 and TRBJ1-6; 7 bases match TRBD1. The germline CDR1 and CDR2 sequences are SNHLY and FYNNEI. J gave up 11 bases and V 6 bases, and 22 bases lay outside the gene matches. The CDR3 is made up of 18 amino acids. CDR3 coding DNA: TGTGCCAGCAGCCCAAATGCCCCCGCCGGGACAGCCTCTCCACCCCTCCACTTT. This sequence encodes CASSPNAPAGTASPPLHF. Together with reference TRBV2 and TRBJ1-6, the CDR3 gives the full variable domain: EPEVTQTPSHQVTQMGQEVILRCVPISNHLYFYWYRQILGQKVEFLVSFYNNEISEKSEIFDDQFSVERPDGSNFTLKIRSTKLEDSAMYFCASSPNAPAGTASPPLHFGNGTRLTVT.

This chain links TRBV7-9 with TRBJ1-1; TRBD1 agrees at 8 bases. The V gene's germline CDR1 is SEHNR and CDR2 FQNEAQ (reference sequence). With 5 bases clipped from V and 5 bases from J, the junction kept 13 bases outside the gene matches. The CDR3 loop spans 16 amino acids. The CDR3 protein is CASSPRQGKSVTEAFF. The CDR3 DNA sequence: TGTGCCAGCAGCCCGAGACAGGGGAAGTCGGTTACTGAAGCTTTCTTT.

V usage is TRBV3-1 (or the pseudogene TRBV3-2) and J usage is TRBJ2-1; 8 bases are a match to TRBD1. V lost 1 base and J lost 0; bases outside the gene matches: 11. Germline V gives CDR1 LGHDT, CDR2 YNNKEL (reference sequence). This CDR3 contains 19 residues. CDR3 coding DNA: TGTGCCAGCAGCCAAGGGACAGGGCCGACTGCCAGCTCCTACAATGAGCAGTTCTTC. Its protein is CASSQGTGPTASSYNEQFF.

The chain links TRBV18 to TRBJ2-3; 13 bases fit TRBD2. Germline lookup yields CDR1 KGHSH and CDR2 LQKENI. The CDR3 length is 17 residues. J was trimmed by 5 bases and V by 5 bases; bases with no gene match: 10. In nucleotides, the CDR3 is TGTGCCAGCTCAACAGCCACTAGCGGGGGGGCCGAAGATACGCAGTATTTT. As protein: CASSTATSGGAEDTQYF.

The chain has TRBV15 and TRBJ2-3; 8 bases are a match to TRBD2. Germline V gene data show CDR1 as LNHNV and CDR2 as YYDKDF (reference sequence). CDR3 length: 16 residues. Losses at the gene ends were 0 bases for V and 2 bases for J; bases not matched to a gene: 4. CDR3 region: CATSRDTSGITDTQYF. Here the CDR3 DNA reads TGTGCCACCAGCAGAGATACTAGCGGAATCACAGATACGCAGTATTTT.

This chain uses TRBV6-5 with TRBJ2-3, with 7 bases lining up with TRBD1. With V trimmed by 8 bases and J by 9 bases, 14 bases remained unmatched. CDR3 length: 14 amino acids. Germline assignment: CDR1 MNHEY and CDR2 SVGAGI. The CDR3 loop reads CASAPVQGINTQYF. In DNA, the CDR3 is TGTGCCAGCGCCCCGGTACAGGGGATCAACACGCAGTATTTT.

The chain couples TRBV12-5 to TRBJ1-4; TRBD1 aligns across 10 bases. Losses at the gene ends were 0 bases for V and 0 bases for J; bases not matched to a gene: 10. Looked up from germline, CDR1 is LGHNT and CDR2 is FRNRAP. The CDR3 totals 20 residues. CDR3 residues: CASGLVTGQGTSTTNEKLFF. CDR3 bases: TGTGCTAGTGGTTTGGTAACGGGACAGGGGACCTCAACAACTAATGAAAAACTGTTTTTT. Drawing the rest from reference TRBV12-5 and TRBJ1-4, the complete variable domain is DARVTQTPRHKVTEMGQEVTMRCQPILGHNTVFWYRQTMMQGLELLAYFRNRAPLDDSGMPKDRFSAEMPDATLATLKIQPSEPRDSAVYFCASGLVTGQGTSTTNEKLFFGSGTQLSVL.